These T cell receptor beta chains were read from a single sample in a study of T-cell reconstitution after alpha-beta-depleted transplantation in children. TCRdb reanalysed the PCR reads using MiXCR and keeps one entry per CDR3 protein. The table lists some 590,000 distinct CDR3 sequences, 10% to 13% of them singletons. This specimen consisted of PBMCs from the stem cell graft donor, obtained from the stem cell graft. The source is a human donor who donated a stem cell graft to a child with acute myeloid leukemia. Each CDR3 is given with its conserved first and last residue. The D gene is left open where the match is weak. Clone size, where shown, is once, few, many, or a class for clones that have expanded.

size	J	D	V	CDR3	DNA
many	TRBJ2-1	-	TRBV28	CASSFSKGRGTGAYNEQFF	TGTGCCAGCAGTTTCTCAAAAGGGCGGGGAACAGGGGCCTACAATGAGCAGTTCTTC
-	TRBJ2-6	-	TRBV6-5	CASSYSRGGGLGANVLTF	TGTGCCAGCAGTTACTCCAGAGGGGGGGGGCTTGGGGCCAACGTCCTGACTTTC
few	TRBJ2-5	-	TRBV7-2	CASSLVGSGSQETQYF	TGTGCCAGCAGCTTAGTAGGCAGCGGGTCCCAAGAGACCCAGTACTTC
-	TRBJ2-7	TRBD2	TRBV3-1	CASSPGGTPLGASYEQYF	TGTGCCAGCAGCCCGGGGGGGACCCCACTAGGGGCCTCCTACGAGCAGTACTTC
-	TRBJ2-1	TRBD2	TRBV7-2	CASSARPGLAPFF	TGTGCCAGCAGTGCTCGTCCGGGACTAGCTCCGTTCTTC
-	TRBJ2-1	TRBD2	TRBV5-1	CASSSGGVTRSYNEQFF	TGCGCCAGCAGCAGCGGGGGGGTGACTAGGAGTTACAATGAGCAGTTCTTC
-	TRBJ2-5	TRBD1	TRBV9	CASSARDRTIGETQYF	TGTGCCAGCAGCGCCAGGGACAGGACGATAGGCGAGACCCAGTACTTC
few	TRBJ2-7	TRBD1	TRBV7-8	CASTGGISEQYF	TGTGCCAGTACAGGGGGTATAAGCGAGCAGTACTTC
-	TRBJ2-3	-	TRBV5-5	CASSLAGYGTDTQYF	TGTGCCAGCAGCTTGGCAGGGTATGGGACAGATACGCAGTATTTT
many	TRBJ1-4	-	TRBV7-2	CASSLLGGGEKLFF	TGTGCCAGCAGCTTATTGGGGGGTGGAGAAAAACTGTTTTTT
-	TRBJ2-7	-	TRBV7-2	CASMRFGRGSYEQYF	TGTGCCAGCATGCGCTTCGGGCGGGGATCCTACGAGCAGTACTTC